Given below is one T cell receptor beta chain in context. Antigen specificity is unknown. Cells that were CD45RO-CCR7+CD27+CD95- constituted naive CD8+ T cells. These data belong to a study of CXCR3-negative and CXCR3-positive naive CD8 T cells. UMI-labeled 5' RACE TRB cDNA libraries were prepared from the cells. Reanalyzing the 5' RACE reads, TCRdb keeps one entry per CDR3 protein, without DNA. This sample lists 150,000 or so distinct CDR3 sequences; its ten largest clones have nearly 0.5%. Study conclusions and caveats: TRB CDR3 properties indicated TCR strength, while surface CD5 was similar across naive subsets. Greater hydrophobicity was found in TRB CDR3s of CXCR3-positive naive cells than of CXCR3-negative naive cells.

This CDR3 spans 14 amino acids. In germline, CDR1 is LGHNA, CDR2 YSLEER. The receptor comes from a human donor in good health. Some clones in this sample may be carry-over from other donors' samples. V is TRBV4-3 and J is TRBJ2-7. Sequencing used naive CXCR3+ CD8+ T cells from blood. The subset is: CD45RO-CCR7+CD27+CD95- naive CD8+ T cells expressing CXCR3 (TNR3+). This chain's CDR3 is CASSQDRHHYEQYF.